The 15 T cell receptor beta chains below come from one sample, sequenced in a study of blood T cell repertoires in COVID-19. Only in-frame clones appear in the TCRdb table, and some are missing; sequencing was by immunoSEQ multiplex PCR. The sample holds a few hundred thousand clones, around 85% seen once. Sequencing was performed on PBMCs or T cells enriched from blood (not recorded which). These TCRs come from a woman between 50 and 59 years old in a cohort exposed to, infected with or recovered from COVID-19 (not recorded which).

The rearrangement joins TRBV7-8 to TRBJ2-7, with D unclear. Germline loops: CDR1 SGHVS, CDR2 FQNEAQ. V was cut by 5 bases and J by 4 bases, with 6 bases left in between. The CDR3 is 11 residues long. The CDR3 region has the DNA TGTGCCAGCAGCGCGTATTACGAGCAGTACTTC. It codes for CASSAYYEQYF.

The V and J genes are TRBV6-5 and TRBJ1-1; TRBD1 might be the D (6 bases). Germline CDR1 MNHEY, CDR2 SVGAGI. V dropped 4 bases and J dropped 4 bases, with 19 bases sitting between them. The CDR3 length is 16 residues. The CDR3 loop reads CASSSHRAESVTEAFF. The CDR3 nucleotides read TGTGCCAGCAGTTCCCACAGGGCCGAGTCGGTCACTGAAGCTTTCTTT.

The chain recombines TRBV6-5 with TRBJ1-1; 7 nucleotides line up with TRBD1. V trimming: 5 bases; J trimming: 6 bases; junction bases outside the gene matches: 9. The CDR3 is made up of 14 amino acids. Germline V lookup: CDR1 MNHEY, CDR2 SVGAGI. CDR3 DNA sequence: TGTGCCAGCAGTAGACTCGGGACAGCCTCTGAAGCTTTCTTT. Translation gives CASSRLGTASEAFF.

The CDR3 sequence is CASSTGQTQETQYF. The CDR3 DNA is TGTGCCAGCAGCACTGGACAGACCCAAGAGACCCAGTACTTC. The V and J genes are TRBV5-4 and TRBJ2-5; D might be TRBD1 (6 bases). The germline V gene has CDR1 SGHNT and CDR2 YYREEE (reference sequence). The V and J ends lost 4 bases and 1 base respectively, with 11 bases between them. The CDR3 totals 14 residues.

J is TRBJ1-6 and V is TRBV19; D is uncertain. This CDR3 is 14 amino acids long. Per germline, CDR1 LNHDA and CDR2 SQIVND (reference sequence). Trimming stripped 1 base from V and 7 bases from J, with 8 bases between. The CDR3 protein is CASSIVGRNSPLHF. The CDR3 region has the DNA TGTGCCAGTAGTATAGTGGGCAGAAATTCACCCCTCCACTTT.

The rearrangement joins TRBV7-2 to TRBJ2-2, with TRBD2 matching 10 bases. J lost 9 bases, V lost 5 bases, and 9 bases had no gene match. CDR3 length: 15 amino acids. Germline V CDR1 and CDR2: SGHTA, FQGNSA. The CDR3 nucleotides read TGTGCCAGCAGCCCACAAGCGGGGGGGCAGAGGGAGCTGTTTTTT. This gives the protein CASSPQAGGQRELFF.

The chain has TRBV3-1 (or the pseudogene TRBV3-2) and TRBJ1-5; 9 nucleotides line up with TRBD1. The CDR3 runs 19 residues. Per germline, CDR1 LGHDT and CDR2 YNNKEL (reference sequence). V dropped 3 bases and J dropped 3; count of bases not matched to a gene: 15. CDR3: CASSHRDRERSIANQPQHF. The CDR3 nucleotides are TGTGCCAGCAGCCATCGGGACAGGGAAAGGAGCATAGCCAATCAGCCCCAGCATTTT.

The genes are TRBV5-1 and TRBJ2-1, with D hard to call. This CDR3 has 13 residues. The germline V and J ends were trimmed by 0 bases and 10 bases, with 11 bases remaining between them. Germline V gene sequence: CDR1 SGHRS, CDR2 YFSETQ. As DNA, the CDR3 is TGCGCCAGCAGCTTGGGGTTGGGCTGGGAGCAGTTCTTC. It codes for CASSLGLGWEQFF.

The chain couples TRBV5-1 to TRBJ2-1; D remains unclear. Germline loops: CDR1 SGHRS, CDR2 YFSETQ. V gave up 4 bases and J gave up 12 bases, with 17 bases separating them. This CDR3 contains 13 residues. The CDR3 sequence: CASSPQLGVGQFF. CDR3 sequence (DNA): TGCGCCAGCAGCCCCCAACTGGGCGTTGGGCAGTTCTTC.

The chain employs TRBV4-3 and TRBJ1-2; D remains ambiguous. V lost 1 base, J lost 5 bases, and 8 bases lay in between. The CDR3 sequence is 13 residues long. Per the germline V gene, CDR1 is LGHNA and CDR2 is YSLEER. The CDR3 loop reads CASSQVNTYGYTF. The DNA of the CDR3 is TGCGCCAGCAGCCAAGTAAACACGTATGGCTACACCTTC.

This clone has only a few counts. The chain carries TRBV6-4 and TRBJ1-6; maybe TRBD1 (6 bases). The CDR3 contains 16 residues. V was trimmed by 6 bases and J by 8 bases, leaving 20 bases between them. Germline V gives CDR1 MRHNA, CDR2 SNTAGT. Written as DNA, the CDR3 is TGTGCCAGCAGAGAGACAGGCAGGGAATATGATTCACCCCTCCACTTT. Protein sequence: CASRETGREYDSPLHF.

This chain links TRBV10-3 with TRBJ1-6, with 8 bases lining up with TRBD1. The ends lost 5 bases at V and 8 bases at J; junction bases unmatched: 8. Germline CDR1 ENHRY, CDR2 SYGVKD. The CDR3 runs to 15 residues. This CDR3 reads CAISNAGQGDSPLHF. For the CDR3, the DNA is TGTGCCATCAGTAACGCCGGACAGGGTGATTCACCCCTCCACTTT.

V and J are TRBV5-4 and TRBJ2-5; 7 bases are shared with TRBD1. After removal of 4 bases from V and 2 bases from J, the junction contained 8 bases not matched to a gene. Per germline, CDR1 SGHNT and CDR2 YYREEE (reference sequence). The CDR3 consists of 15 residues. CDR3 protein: CASSRPQGPQETQYF. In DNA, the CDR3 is TGTGCCAGCAGCCGCCCACAGGGGCCTCAAGAGACCCAGTACTTC.

Here the CDR3 reads CASSQTYYEQYF. The CDR3 bases are TGTGCCAGCAGCCAAACTTACTACGAGCAGTACTTC. The chain is built from TRBV7-6 and TRBJ2-7; D unclear. This CDR3 contains 12 residues. CDR1 and CDR2 from the germline V gene are SGHVS and FNYEAQ. V lost 5 bases to trimming and J lost 3 bases, with 8 bases between them.

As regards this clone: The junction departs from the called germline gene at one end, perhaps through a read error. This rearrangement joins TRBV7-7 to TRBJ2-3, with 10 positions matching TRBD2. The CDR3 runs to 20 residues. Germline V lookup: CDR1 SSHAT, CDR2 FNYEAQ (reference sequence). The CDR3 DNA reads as TGTGCTAGCAGCCGCCGGATAGCGGGGGGCCGACAACTAAGCACAGATACGCAGTATTTT. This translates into CASSRRIAGGRQLSTDTQYF.